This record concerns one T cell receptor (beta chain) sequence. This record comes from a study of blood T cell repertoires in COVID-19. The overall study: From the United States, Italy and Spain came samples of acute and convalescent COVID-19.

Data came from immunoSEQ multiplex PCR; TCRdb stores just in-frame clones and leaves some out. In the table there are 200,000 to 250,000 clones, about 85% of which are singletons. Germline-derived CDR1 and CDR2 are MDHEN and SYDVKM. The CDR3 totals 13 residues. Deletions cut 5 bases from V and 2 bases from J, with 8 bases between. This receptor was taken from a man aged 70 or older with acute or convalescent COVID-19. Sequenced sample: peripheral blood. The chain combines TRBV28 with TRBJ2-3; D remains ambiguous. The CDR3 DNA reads TGTGCCAGCAGTCCCAGTAACACAGATACGCAGTATTTT. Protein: CASSPSNTDTQYF.